Reported below is one TCR beta chain. Its antigen is undetermined. This sample is drawn from a study of persistence of HIV-infected CD4 T cells. This CDR3 is built from 14 residues. Germline V gene data show CDR1 as SGHTA and CDR2 as FQGNSA. V lost 6 bases, J lost 5 bases, and 8 bases stayed unmatched. This was the immunoSEQ version 4 assay in survey mode. Method: immunoSEQ multiplex PCR; TCRdb's copy keeps in-frame clones and lacks some. The data show about 51,000 clones, with approximately 90% seen just once and 2.5% to 4% held by the top ten. Anti-CD3/anti-CD28 beads served as a nonspecific positive control stimulus. Sorting of responding CD4+ T cells relied on upregulated CD40 ligand together with CD69. Before stimulation, PBMCs underwent CD8+ T cell depletion. Study-wide findings and caveats: Rare CMV-responding cells carrying HIV-1 proviruses were not analyzed separately for TCR.

The chain couples TRBV7-2 to TRBJ1-2, with 8 bases identical to TRBD1. This clonotype originated in an adult woman with HIV who was CMV-seropositive. This material consisted of CD4+ T cells sorted from PBMCs after 18-hour stimulation, taken from a patient who received antiretroviral therapy. This CDR3 reads CASSPGTGVYGYTF. The CDR3 nucleotides are TGTGCCAGCAGTCCCGGGACAGGTGTTTATGGCTACACCTTC.